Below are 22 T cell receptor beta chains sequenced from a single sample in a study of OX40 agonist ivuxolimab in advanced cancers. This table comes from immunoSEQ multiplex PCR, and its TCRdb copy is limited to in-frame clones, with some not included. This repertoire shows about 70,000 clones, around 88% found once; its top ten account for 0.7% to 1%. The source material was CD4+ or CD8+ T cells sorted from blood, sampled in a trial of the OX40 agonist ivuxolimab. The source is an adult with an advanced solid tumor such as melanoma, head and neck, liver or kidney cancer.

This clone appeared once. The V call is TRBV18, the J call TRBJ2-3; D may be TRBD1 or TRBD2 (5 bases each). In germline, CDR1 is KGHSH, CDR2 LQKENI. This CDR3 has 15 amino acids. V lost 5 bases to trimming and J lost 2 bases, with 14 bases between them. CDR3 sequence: CASSGTGGTTDTQYF. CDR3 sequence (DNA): TGTGCCAGCTCAGGTACTGGGGGTACCACAGATACGCAGTATTTT.

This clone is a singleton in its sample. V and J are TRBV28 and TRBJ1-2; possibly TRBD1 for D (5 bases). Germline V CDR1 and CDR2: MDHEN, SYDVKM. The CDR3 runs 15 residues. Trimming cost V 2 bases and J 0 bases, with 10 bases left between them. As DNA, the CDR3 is TGTGCCAGCAGTTTAAGGGGAGCCCCTAACTATGGCTACACCTTC. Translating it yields CASSLRGAPNYGYTF.

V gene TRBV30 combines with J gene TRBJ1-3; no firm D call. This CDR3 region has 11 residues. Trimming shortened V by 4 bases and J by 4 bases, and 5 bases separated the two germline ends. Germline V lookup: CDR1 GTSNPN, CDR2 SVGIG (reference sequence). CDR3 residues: CAWKTGNTIYF. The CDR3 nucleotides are TGTGCCTGGAAGACGGGAAACACCATATATTTT.

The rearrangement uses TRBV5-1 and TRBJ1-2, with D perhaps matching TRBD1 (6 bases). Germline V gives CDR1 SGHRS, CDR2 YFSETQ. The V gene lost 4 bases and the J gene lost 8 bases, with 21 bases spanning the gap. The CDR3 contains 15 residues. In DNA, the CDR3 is TGCGCCAGCAGCGTTAAACAGGGCCTTTCTGACGGCTACACCTTC. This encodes CASSVKQGLSDGYTF.

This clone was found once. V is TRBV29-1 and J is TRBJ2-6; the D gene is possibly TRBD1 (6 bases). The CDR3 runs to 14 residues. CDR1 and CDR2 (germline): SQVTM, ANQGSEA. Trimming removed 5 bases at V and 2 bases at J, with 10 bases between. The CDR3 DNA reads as TGCAGCGTTCAACAGGGCCCTGGGGCCAACGTCCTGACTTTC. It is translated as CSVQQGPGANVLTF.

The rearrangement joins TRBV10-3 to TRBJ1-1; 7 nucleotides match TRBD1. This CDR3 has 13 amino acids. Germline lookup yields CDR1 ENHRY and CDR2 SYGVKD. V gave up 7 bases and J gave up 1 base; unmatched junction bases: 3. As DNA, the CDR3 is TGTGCCATCAAGGGGACAGAGAACACTGAAGCTTTCTTT. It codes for CAIKGTENTEAFF.

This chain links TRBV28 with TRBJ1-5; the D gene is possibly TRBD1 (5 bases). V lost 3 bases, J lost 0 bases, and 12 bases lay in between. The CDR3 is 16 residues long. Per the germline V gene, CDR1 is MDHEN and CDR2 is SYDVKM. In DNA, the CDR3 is TGTGCCAGCAGTTTTTCAGGGTTCTATAGCAATCAGCCCCAGCATTTT. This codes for CASSFSGFYSNQPQHF.

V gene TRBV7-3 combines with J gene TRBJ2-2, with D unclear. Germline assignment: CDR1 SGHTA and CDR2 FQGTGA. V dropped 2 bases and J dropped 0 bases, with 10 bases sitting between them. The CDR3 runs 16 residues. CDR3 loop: CASSLAFTTNTGELFF. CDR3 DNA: TGTGCCAGCAGCTTAGCGTTCACTACGAACACCGGGGAGCTGTTTTTT.

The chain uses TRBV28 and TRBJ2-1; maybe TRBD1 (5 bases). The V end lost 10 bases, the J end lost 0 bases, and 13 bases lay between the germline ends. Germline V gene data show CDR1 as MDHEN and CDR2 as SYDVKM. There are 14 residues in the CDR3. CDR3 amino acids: CATLRGGSYNEQFF. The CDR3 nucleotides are TGTGCCACCCTTAGGGGTGGCTCCTACAATGAGCAGTTCTTC.

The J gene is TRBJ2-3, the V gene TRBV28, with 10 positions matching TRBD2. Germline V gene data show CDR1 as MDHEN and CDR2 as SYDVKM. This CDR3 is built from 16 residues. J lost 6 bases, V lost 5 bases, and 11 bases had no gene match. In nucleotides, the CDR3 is TGTGCCAGCAGTCCCTCTAGCGGGGGTCATGTTGATACGCAGTATTTT. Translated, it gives CASSPSSGGHVDTQYF.

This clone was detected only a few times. CDR3 sequence reads: CASSPDRVSEKLFF. CDR3 sequence (DNA): TGTGCCAGCAGCCCTGACAGGGTTTCTGAAAAACTGTTTTTT. The J gene is TRBJ1-4, the V gene TRBV5-4; 7 bases are a match to TRBD1. Trimming took 4 bases from V and 7 from J; bases not matched to a gene: 7. CDR1 and CDR2 from the germline V gene are SGHNT and YYREEE (reference sequence). The CDR3 is made up of 14 amino acids.

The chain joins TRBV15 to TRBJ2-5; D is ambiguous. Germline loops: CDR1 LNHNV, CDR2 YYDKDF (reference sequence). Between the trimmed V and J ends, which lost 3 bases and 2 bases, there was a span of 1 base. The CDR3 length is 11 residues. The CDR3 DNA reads TGTGCCACCAGCAGGCAAGAGACCCAGTACTTC. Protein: CATSRQETQYF.

The CDR3 DNA reads as TGTGCCAGCAGCCGACAGGGGGCCGGATCCTACGAGCAGTACTTC. This gives the protein CASSRQGAGSYEQYF. The chain is built from TRBV9 and TRBJ2-7; TRBD1 agrees at 10 bases. Looked up from germline, CDR1 is SGDLS and CDR2 is YYNGEE. The CDR3 is made up of 15 amino acids. V lost 4 bases to trimming and J lost 1 base; unmatched junction nucleotides: 5.

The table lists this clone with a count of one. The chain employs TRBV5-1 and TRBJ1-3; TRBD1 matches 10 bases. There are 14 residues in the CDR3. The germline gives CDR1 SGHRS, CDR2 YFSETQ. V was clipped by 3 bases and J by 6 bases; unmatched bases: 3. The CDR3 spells CASSSGTGANTIYF. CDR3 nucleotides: TGCGCCAGCAGCTCAGGGACAGGGGCAAACACCATATATTTT.

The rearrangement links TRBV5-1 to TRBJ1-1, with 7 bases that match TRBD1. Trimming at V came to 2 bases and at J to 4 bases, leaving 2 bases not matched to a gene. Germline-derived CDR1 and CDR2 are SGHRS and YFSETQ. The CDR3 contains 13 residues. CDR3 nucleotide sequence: TGCGCCAGCAGCTTCGACAGGGCCACTGAAGCTTTCTTT. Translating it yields CASSFDRATEAFF.

As DNA, the CDR3 is TGCGCCAGCATTATTCGGGACAGGTTGTTGCGAGAGACCCAGTACTTC. This codes for CASIIRDRLLRETQYF. This chain connects TRBV10-1 to TRBJ2-5, with 8 bases fitting TRBD1. With 7 bases clipped from V and 4 bases from J, the junction kept 14 bases outside the gene matches. Germline assignment: CDR1 WNHNN and CDR2 SYGVQD (reference sequence). The CDR3 sequence is 16 residues long.

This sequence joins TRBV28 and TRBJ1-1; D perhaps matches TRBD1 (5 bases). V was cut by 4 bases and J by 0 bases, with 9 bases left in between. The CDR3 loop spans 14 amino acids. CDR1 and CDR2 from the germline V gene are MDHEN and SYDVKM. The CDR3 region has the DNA TGTGCCAGCAGTTCCGGGACGATGAACACTGAAGCTTTCTTT. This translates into CASSSGTMNTEAFF.

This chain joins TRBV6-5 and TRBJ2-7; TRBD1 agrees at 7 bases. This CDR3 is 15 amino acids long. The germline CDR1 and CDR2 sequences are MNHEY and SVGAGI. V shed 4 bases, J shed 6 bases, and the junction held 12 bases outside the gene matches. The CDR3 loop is CASSLQATGVGEQYF. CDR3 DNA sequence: TGTGCCAGCAGTTTACAAGCAACAGGGGTGGGCGAGCAGTACTTC.

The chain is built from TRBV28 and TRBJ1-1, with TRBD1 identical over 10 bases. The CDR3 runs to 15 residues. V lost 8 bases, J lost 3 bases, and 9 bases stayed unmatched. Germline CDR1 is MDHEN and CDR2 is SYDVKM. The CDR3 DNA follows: TGTGCCAGCCCGCCCCCGGGACAGGGGTACACTGAAGCTTTCTTT. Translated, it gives CASPPPGQGYTEAFF. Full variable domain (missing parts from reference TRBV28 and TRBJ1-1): DVKVTQSSRYLVKRTGEKVFLECVQDMDHENMFWYRQDPGLGLRLIYFSYDVKMKEKGDIPEGYSVSREKKERFSLILESASTNQTSMYLCASPPPGQGYTEAFFGQGTRLTVV.

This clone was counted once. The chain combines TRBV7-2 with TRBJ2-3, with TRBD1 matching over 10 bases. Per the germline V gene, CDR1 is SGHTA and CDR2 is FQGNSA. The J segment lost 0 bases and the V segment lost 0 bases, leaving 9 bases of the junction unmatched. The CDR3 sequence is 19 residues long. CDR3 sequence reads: CASSLATRDRGRSTDTQYF. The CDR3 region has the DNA TGTGCCAGCAGCTTAGCAACCCGGGACAGGGGCCGTAGCACAGATACGCAGTATTTT.

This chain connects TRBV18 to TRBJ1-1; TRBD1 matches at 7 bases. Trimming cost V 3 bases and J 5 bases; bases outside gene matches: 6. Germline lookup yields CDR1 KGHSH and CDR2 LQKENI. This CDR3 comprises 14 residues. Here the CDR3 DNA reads TGTGCCAGCTCACCGACAGGGTTGGGAACTGAAGCTTTCTTT. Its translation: CASSPTGLGTEAFF. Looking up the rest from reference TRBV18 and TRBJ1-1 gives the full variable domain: NAGVMQNPRHLVRRRGQEARLRCSPMKGHSHVYWYRQLPEEGLKFMVYLQKENIIDESGMPKERFSAEFPKEGPSILRIQQVVRGDSAAYFCASSPTGLGTEAFFGQGTRLTVV.

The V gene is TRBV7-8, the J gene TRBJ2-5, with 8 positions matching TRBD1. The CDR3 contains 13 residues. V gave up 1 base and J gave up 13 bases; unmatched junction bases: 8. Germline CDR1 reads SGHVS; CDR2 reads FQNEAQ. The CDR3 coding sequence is TGTGCCAGCAGCTTAGGGACCCTGGGACAGGCGTACTTC. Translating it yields CASSLGTLGQAYF.